The source of this T cell receptor (beta chain) is a study of T cell repertoires in cytomegalovirus infection. Study background: It was the public TCR beta signatures that indicated both CMV infection and matching HLA type.

This clonotype showed up just a few times. Its antigen is unknown. The study, taken as a whole, reports: Ex vivo, HLA-C-restricted CMV-specific TCR beta clonotypes prevailed over the rest of the response. The cumulative frequency of public TCR beta families distinguished individuals who carried CMV together with the relevant HLA.

V dropped 3 bases and J dropped 2 bases, with 10 bases sitting between them. From germline, CDR1 is SNHLY and CDR2 FYNNEI. This CDR3 has 14 amino acids. MiXCR, applied by TCRdb to the reads, yields one record per CDR3 protein. This repertoire shows more than 500,000 distinct CDR3 sequences, more than 15% found once; its top ten account for about 24%. The material sequenced was CD8+ T cells from PBMCs. The source is a human donor in good health (CMV status not recorded). Some clones in this sample may be carry-over from other donors' samples. V gene TRBV2 combines with J gene TRBJ2-5; weak D call: TRBD2 (5 bases). As DNA, the CDR3 is TGTGCCAGCAGTGACAGGCGGGTACAAGAGACCCAGTACTTC. Amino acids: CASSDRRVQETQYF.